The rows below give T cell receptor beta chains drawn from one sample of a study of CD8+CD57+ T cells in acquired aplastic anemia. A single record per CDR3 protein comes from TCRdb applying MiXCR to the reads. The sample yields hundreds of thousands of distinct CDR3 sequences, roughly 80% seen once. Sequenced sample: sorted CD4+, CD8+, or CD8+CD57+ T cells (not recorded which) from PBMCs. The receptors shown here come from a human donor with aplastic anemia. Both conserved end residues are part of each CDR3. A D gene is named only where the DNA matches it firmly. Where a row states a size, it is once, few, many or the class of an expanded clone; other rows omit it.

DNA	CDR3	D	V	J	size
TGTGCCAGCAGCGGCGCGGCGGGTCACGCTGCGCAGTATTTT	CASSGAAGHAAQYF	NA	TRBV7-2	TRBJ2-3	NA
TGTGCCAGCAGCTTAGAGCTGGCAGCCGACACTCAATCTTTCTTT	CASSLELAADTQSFF	NA	TRBV7-2	TRBJ1-1	NA
TGTGCCAGCAGCTTGAGAGAGTGCGAAGACACTGACTACTTC	CASSLRECEDTDYF	NA	TRBV7-2	TRBJ2-5	NA
TGTGCCATCAGTGAGTCGGGGCTTCAGAGCTCCTACAATGAGCAGTTCTTC	CAISESGLQSSYNEQFF	NA	TRBV6-5	TRBJ2-1	NA
TGTGCCAGCAGCATAGCGGGGGGGCCCCTAAATGAGCACTTC	CASSIAGGPLNEHF	TRBD2	TRBV9	TRBJ2-5	NA
TGTGCCATCCCTGATCCGGGACAGGGGGAAGCTTTCTTT	CAIPDPGQGEAFF	TRBD1	TRBV6-1	TRBJ1-1	NA
TGTGCCAGCAGCTTTCAAAGAAGCGGGGGGGGCAACGTGCAGTTCTTC	CASSFQRSGGGNVQFF	TRBD2	TRBV7-9	TRBJ2-1	NA
TGTGCCAGTAGTTTAGCGACAGGACGCCAGCCCCAGCATTTT	CASSLATGRQPQHF	NA	TRBV19	TRBJ1-5	NA
TGTGCCAGCAGGAGCCGGGGCCTAGCCTACGAGCAGTACTTC	CASRSRGLAYEQYF	NA	TRBV12-3/TRBV12-4	TRBJ2-7	few
TGTTCTCCTAGGAACGGGGGCACAACTCCGCAGTATTTT	CSPRNGGTTPQYF	NA	TRBV7-3	TRBJ2-3	NA
TGTGCCAGCAGCGTAGCCCCAGGTAACGATTCACCCCTCCACTTT	CASSVAPGNDSPLHF	NA	TRBV9	TRBJ1-6	NA
TGTGCCAGCGGCGAGGGTCGCAATCAGCCCCAGCATTTT	CASGEGRNQPQHF	NA	TRBV2	TRBJ1-5	NA
TGTGCCAGCAGCAAGCGGACAGGGTCATCGGACTACAATGAGCAGTTCTTC	CASSKRTGSSDYNEQFF	TRBD1	TRBV11-2	TRBJ2-1	few
TGTGCCAGCAGCCTGAGGGGGGGCGACGAGCAGTACTTC	CASSLRGGDEQYF	NA	TRBV7-2	TRBJ2-7	NA
TGTGCCAGCAGCAGGGACAGGGGGTCCGGGGAGCTGTTTTTT	CASSRDRGSGELFF	TRBD1	TRBV25-1	TRBJ2-2	NA
TGTGCCAAACATCACAGCCGCAGAGAGCCGTTCTTC	CAKHHSRREPFF	NA	TRBV2	TRBJ2-1	NA
TGTGCCACCAGTGATTTTCACCTAGCGGGGGGACCCACAGATACGCAGTATTTT	CATSDFHLAGGPTDTQYF	TRBD2	TRBV24-1	TRBJ2-3	NA
TGTGCCAGCAGCAGAGGGGCAGACCAAGATACCCAGTACTTC	CASSRGADQDTQYF	NA	TRBV15	TRBJ2-5	few
TGTGCCAGCAGCTCGACCAGGGGCCCTTCCCCCCTCCACACCTTC	CASSSTRGPSPLHTF	NA	TRBV7-6	TRBJ1-2	NA
TGTGCCAGCAGCTTGGGGGAGGGCATGTACGAGCAGTACTTC	CASSLGEGMYEQYF	TRBD2	TRBV5-4	TRBJ2-7	NA
TGTGCCAGCAGCTTGGGGACTAGCCCAAGCGAGCAGTACTTC	CASSLGTSPSEQYF	TRBD2	TRBV5-5	TRBJ2-7	NA
TGTGCCAGTGGAGGAGCTGGGATCGTTCACAACTTC	CASGGAGIVHNF	NA	TRBV19	TRBJ2-4	NA
TGTGCCAGCAGCTTGGAGAGGGACGAAGAGACCCAGTACTTC	CASSLERDEETQYF	NA	TRBV5-6	TRBJ2-5	few
TGTGCCAGCACCTTAGAAGTAAGACAAGAGACCCAGTACTTC	CASTLEVRQETQYF	NA	TRBV11-2	TRBJ2-5	NA
TGTGCCAGCAGCTTAGCAGGATGGAGTCAGCCCCAGCATTTT	CASSLAGWSQPQHF	NA	TRBV7-2	TRBJ1-5	NA
TGTGCCAGCAGCTCTAAAAGAAGCGGGGGGGACGATGAGTTC	CASSSKRSGGDDEF	TRBD2	TRBV7-9	TRBJ2-1	NA
TGTGCCAGCAGCTTAGATCTGTTAGACCATACTGAAGCTTTCTTT	CASSLDLLDHTEAFF	NA	TRBV7-3	TRBJ1-1	once
TGTGCCAGCGGAGACGGGGGCACCGACACGCACAATTTTGCCCCATTT	CASGDGGTDTHNFAPF	NA	TRBV2	TRBJ1-1	once
TGTGCCAGCAGCTTCTCAGATACGCAGGAGATTGATGAGCAGTTCTTC	CASSFSDTQEIDEQFF	NA	TRBV7-9	TRBJ2-1	NA
TGTGCCAGCGGCGCCGGGGCCCCCGGCACGCAGTACTTC	CASGAGAPGTQYF	NA	TRBV2	TRBJ2-7	NA
TGTGCCAGCAGCGAGAGGCGGGGAATCGCTCTCAATGAGCAGTTCTTC	CASSERRGIALNEQFF	NA	TRBV9	TRBJ2-1	NA
TGTGCCAGCGCACGCGGTGTGAACACTGAAGCTTTCTTT	CASARGVNTEAFF	NA	TRBV7-8	TRBJ1-1	NA
TGCAGCGCCTCGGACAACTATGGCTACACCTTC	CSASDNYGYTF	NA	TRBV29-1	TRBJ1-2	NA
TGTGCTAGCCGAGAGGGATGCACAGATACGCAGTATTTT	CASREGCTDTQYF	NA	TRBV2	TRBJ2-3	NA
TGTGCCAGCAGCGTAGGAGGGCGGCGGGGAGCTACTAAGTATTTT	CASSVGGRRGATKYF	NA	TRBV9	TRBJ2-3	NA
TGTGCCAGCAGTGAAGCTTATGGTAATGATACCCAGCATTTT	CASSEAYGNDTQHF	NA	TRBV7-8	TRBJ1-5	NA
TGTGCCAGCAGTTCGAGACTCAACGAGCAGTACGTCCGGTACTTC	CASSSRLNEQYVRYF	NA	TRBV7-2	TRBJ2-5	NA
TGTGCCAGCAGCTTTGCTGGCGCAATGAGCAGGTCTTTT	CASSFAGAMSRSF	NA	TRBV7-9	TRBJ2-3	NA
TGCAGCCCCCGGGACCCTTTGACAGAAGCTTTCTTT	CSPRDPLTEAFF	NA	TRBV20-1	TRBJ1-1	NA
TGTGCCAGCAGCCTCGGGACAGCCTATGGCTACACCTTC	CASSLGTAYGYTF	TRBD1	TRBV7-9	TRBJ1-2	many